This T cell receptor beta chain was found in a study of cytomegalovirus exposure and HLA in healthy donors. Study-wide results and limits: Within the data, a cluster of highly shared sequence variants was likely a sequencing artifact.

Remarks on this clone: Its antigen remains unknown.

Germline V lookup: CDR1 SNHLY, CDR2 FYNNEI. Trimming took off 7 bases at V and 1 base at J, with 7 bases between the two ends. This CDR3 has 12 amino acids. 13 Jbeta primers and 60 Vbeta primers were used for the PCR. Produced via immunoSEQ multiplex PCR; TCRdb's table is partial and in-frame only. The sample includes approximately 92,000 clones, under 90% seen only once; the top ten take over 4%. This chain joins TRBV2 and TRBJ1-1; no firm D call. What was sequenced was PBMCs. This clonotype was obtained from a woman in her 70s in good health and CMV-seropositive. CDR3 coding DNA: TGTGCCAGCAAGGCAGGGAACACTGAAGCTTTCTTT. Residues: CASKAGNTEAFF.